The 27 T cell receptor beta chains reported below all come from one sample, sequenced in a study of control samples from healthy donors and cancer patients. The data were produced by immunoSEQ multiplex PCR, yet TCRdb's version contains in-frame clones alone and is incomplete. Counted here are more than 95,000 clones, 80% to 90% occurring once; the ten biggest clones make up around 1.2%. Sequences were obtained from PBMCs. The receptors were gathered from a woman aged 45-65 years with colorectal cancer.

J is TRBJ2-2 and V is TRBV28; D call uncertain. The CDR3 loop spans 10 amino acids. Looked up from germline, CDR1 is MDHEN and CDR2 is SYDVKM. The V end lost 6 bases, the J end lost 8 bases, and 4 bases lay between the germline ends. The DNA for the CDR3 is TGTGCCAGCAGACAGGGGGAGCTGTTTTTT. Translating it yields CASRQGELFF.

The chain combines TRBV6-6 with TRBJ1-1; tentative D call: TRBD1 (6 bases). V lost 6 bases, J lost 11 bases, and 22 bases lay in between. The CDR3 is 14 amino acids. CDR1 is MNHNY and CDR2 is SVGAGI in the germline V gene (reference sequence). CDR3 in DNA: TGTGCCAGCAGCCTCACTTTAAGTAGGCAGGGGGCTTTCTTT. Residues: CASSLTLSRQGAFF.

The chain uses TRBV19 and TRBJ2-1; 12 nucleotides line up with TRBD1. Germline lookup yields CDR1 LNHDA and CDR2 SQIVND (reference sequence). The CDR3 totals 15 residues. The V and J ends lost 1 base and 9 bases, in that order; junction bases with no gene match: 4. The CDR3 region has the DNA TGTGCCAGTAGTATAGGGGGACAGGGGGCGAGTGAGCAGTTCTTC. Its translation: CASSIGGQGASEQFF.

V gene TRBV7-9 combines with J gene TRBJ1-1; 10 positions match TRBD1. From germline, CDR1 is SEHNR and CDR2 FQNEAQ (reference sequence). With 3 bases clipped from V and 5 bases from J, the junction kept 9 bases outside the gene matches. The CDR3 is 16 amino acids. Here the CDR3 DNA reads TGTGCCAGCAGCTTGGACGACAGGGGGCGGTGGACTGAAGCTTTCTTT. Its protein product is CASSLDDRGRWTEAFF.

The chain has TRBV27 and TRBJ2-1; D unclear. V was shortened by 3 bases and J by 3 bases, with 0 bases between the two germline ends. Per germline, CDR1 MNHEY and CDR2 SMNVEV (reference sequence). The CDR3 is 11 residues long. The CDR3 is CASSFYNEQFF. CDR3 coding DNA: TGTGCCAGCAGTTTCTACAATGAGCAGTTCTTC.

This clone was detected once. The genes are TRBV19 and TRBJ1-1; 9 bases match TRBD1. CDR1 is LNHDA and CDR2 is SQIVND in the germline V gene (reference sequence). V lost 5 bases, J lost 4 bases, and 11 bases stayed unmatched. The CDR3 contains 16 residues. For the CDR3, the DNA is TGTGCCAGTAGTGCTAAAAACAGGGGGCTCGGCACTGAAGCTTTCTTT. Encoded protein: CASSAKNRGLGTEAFF.

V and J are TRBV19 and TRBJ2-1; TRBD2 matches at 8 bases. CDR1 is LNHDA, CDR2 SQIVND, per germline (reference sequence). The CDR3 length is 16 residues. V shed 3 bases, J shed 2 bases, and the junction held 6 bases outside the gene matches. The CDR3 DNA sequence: TGTGCCAGTAGTATGGTCGCGGGGGGCACCTACAATGAGCAGTTCTTC. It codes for CASSMVAGGTYNEQFF. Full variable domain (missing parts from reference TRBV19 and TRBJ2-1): DGGITQSPKYLFRKEGQNVTLSCEQNLNHDAMYWYRQDPGQGLRLIYYSQIVNDFQKGDIAEGYSVSREKKESFPLTVTSAQKNPTAFYLCASSMVAGGTYNEQFFGPGTRLTVL.

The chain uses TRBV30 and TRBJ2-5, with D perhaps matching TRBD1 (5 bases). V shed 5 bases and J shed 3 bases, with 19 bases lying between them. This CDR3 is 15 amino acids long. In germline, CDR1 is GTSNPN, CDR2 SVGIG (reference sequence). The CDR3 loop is CAWEPGQLKKETQYF. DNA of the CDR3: TGTGCCTGGGAACCAGGGCAGCTCAAAAAAGAGACCCAGTACTTC. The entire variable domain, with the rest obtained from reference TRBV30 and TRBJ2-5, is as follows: SQTIHQWPATLVQPVGSPLSLECTVEGTSNPNLYWYRQAAGRGLQLLFYSVGIGQISSEVPQNLSASRPQDRQFILSSKKLLLSDSGFYLCAWEPGQLKKETQYFGPGTRLLVL.

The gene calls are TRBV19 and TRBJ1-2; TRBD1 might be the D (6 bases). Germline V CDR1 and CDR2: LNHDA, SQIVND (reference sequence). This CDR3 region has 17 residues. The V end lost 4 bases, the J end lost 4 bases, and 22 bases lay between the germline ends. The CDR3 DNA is TGTGCCAGTAGTAGCACCCCAGTCTCGGGGGCTGTCTATGGCTACACCTTC. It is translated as CASSSTPVSGAVYGYTF. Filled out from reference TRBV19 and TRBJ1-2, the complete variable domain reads DGGITQSPKYLFRKEGQNVTLSCEQNLNHDAMYWYRQDPGQGLRLIYYSQIVNDFQKGDIAEGYSVSREKKESFPLTVTSAQKNPTAFYLCASSSTPVSGAVYGYTFGSGTRLTVV.

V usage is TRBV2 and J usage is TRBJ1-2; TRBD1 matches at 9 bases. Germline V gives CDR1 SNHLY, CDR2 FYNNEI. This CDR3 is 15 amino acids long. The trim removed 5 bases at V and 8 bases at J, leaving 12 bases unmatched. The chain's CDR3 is CASSLHRGRERGYTF. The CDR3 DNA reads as TGTGCCAGCAGTCTACACAGGGGGCGTGAGCGGGGCTACACCTTC.

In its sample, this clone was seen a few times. CDR3 loop: CAWTESLSGNTIYF. The CDR3 DNA reads TGTGCCTGGACAGAGAGTCTCTCTGGAAACACCATATATTTT. The chain uses TRBV30 and TRBJ1-3; no clear D. V dropped 4 bases and J dropped 0 bases, with 10 bases sitting between them. Germline V CDR1 and CDR2: GTSNPN, SVGIG (reference sequence). The length of the CDR3 is 14 residues.

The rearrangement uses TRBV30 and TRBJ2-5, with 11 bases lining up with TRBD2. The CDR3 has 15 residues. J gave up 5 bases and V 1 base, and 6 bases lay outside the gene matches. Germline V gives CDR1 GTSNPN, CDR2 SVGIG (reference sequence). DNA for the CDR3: TGTGCCTGGAGTGGCGGTAGCGGGAGGGGGGAGACCCAGTACTTC. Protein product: CAWSGGSGRGETQYF.

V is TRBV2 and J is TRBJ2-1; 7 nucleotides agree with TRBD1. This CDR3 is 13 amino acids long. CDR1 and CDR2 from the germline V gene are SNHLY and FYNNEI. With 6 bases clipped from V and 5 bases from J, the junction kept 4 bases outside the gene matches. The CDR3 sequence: CASREDRNNEQFF. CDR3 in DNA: TGTGCCAGCAGAGAGGACAGGAACAATGAGCAGTTCTTC.

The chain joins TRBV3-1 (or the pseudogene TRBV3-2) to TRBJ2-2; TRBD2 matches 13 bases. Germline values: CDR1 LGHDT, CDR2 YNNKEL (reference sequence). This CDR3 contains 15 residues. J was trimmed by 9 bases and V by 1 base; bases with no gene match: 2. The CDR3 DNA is TGTGCCAGCAGCCAAGTGGGGACTAGCGGGAGGGAGCTGTTTTTT. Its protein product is CASSQVGTSGRELFF.

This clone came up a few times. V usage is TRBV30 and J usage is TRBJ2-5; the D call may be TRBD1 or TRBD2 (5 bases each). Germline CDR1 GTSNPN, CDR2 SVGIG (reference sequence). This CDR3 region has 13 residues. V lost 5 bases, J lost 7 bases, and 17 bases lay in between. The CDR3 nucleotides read TGTGCCTGGGGGAGTGGTGTGGGGACGACCCAGTACTTC. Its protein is CAWGSGVGTTQYF.

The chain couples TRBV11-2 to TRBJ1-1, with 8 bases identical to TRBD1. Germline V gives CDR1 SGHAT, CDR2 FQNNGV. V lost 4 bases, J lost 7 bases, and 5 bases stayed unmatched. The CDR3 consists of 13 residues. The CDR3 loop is CASSWQGAIEAFF. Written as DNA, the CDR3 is TGTGCCAGCAGCTGGCAGGGGGCGATTGAAGCTTTCTTT.

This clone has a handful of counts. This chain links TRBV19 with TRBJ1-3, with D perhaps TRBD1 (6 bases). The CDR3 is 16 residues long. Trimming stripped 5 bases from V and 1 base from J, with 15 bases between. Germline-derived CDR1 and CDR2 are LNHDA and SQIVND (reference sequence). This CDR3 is CASSVPGTLSGNTIYF. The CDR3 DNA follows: TGTGCCAGTAGTGTTCCCGGGACACTTTCTGGAAACACCATATATTTT.

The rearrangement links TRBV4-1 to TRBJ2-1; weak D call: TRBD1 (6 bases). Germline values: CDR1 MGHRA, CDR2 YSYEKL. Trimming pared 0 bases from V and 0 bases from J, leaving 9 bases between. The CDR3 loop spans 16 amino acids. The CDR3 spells CASSQEDRSSYNEQFF. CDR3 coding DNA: TGCGCCAGCAGCCAAGAGGACAGAAGCTCCTACAATGAGCAGTTCTTC.

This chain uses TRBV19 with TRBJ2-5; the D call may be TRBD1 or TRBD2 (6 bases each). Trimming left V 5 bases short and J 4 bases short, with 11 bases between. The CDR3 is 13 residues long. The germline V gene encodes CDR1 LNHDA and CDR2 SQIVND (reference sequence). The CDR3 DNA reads TGTGCCAGTAGTGACAGGAGGGGAGAGACCCAGTACTTC. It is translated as CASSDRRGETQYF. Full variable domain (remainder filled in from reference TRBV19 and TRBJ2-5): DGGITQSPKYLFRKEGQNVTLSCEQNLNHDAMYWYRQDPGQGLRLIYYSQIVNDFQKGDIAEGYSVSREKKESFPLTVTSAQKNPTAFYLCASSDRRGETQYFGPGTRLLVL.

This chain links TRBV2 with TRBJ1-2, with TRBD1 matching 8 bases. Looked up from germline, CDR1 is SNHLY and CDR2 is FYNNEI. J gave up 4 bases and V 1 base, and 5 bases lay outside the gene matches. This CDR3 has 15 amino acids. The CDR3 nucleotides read TGTGCCAGCAGTGAAGGGACAGGGAGCAGCTATGGCTACACCTTC. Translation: CASSEGTGSSYGYTF. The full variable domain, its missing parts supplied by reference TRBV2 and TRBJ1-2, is EPEVTQTPSHQVTQMGQEVILRCVPISNHLYFYWYRQILGQKVEFLVSFYNNEISEKSEIFDDQFSVERPDGSNFTLKIRSTKLEDSAMYFCASSEGTGSSYGYTFGSGTRLTVV.

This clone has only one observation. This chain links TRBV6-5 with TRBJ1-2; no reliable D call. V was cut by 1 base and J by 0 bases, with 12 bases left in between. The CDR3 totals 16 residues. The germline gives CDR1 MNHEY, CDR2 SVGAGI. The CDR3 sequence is CASSYWTGKANYGYTF. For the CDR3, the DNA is TGTGCCAGCAGTTACTGGACCGGGAAGGCTAACTATGGCTACACCTTC.

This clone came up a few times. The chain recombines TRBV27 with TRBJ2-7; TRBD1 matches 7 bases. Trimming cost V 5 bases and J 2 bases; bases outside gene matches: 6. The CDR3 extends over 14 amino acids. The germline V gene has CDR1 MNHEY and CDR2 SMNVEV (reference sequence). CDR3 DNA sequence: TGTGCCAGCAGTCTGTCGGGACAGCCCTACGAGCAGTACTTC. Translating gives CASSLSGQPYEQYF.

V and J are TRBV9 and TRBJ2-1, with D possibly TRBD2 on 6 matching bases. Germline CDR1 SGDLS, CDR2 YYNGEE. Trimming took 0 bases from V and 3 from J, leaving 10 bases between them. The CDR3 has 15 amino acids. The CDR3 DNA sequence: TGTGCCAGCAGCGTAGGGGCGGGAAGCTACAATGAGCAGTTCTTC. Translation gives CASSVGAGSYNEQFF.

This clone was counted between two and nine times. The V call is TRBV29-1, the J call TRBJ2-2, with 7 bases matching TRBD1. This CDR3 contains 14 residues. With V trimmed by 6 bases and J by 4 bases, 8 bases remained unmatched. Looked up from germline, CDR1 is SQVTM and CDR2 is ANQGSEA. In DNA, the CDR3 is TGCAGCGTGGCCGGGACAGATAGCACCGGGGAGCTGTTTTTT. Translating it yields CSVAGTDSTGELFF.

CDR3 protein: CASSGDGGKAFF. CDR3 in DNA: TGTGCCAGCTCAGGGGACGGCGGCAAAGCTTTCTTT. The chain couples TRBV18 to TRBJ1-1; D might be TRBD1 (5 bases). Germline assignment: CDR1 KGHSH and CDR2 LQKENI. The CDR3 runs to 12 residues. V lost 5 bases and J lost 9, with 13 bases in between.

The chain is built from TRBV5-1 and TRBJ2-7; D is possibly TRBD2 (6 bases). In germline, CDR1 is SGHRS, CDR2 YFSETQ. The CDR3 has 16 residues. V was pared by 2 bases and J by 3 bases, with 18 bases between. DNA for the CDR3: TGCGCCAGCAGCTTCGACGGACTAAACCGACTCTACGAGCAGTACTTC. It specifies CASSFDGLNRLYEQYF. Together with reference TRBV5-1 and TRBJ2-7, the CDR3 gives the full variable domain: KAGVTQTPRYLIKTRGQQVTLSCSPISGHRSVSWYQQTPGQGLQFLFEYFSETQRNKGNFPGRFSGRQFSNSRSEMNVSTLELGDSALYLCASSFDGLNRLYEQYFGPGTRLTVT.

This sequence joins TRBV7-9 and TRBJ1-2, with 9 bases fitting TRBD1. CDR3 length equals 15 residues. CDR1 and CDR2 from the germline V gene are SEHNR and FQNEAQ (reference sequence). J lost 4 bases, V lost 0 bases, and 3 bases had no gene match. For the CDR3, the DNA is TGTGCCAGCAGCTTAGCGGGACAGGGTCCCTATGGCTACACCTTC. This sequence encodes CASSLAGQGPYGYTF.